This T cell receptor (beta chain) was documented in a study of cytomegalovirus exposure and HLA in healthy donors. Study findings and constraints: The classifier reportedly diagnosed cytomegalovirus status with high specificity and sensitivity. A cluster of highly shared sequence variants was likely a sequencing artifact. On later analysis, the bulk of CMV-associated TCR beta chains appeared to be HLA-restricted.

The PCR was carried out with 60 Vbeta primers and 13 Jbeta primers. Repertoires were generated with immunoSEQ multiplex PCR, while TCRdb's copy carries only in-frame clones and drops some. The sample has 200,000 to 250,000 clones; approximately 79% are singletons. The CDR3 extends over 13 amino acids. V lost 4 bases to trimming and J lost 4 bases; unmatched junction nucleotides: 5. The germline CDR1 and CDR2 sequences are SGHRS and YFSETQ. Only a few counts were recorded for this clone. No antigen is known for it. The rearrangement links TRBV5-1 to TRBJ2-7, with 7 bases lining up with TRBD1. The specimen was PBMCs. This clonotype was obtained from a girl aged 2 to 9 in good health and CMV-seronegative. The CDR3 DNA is TGCGCCAGCAGCCTCGGGACAGATTACGAGCAGTACTTC. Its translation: CASSLGTDYEQYF.